This T cell receptor beta chain came from a study of T cell responses to AZD1222 COVID-19 vaccine. Sequencing used immunoSEQ multiplex PCR; TCRdb keeps in-frame clones, though not all of them. The sample records tens of thousands of clones, nearly 90% being singletons. Germline V gene lookup returns CDR1 MNHEY and CDR2 SVGEGT. Trimming shortened V by 0 bases and J by 0 bases, and 12 bases separated the two germline ends. The CDR3 is 17 residues long. Study findings and constraints: Donors were mostly white British, more females; clonal diversity possibly underestimated. Researchers took repertoire samples only after the peak T cell response had come.

With regard to this clone: Its antigen is unknown.

The sequenced sample was peripheral blood, obtained on day 0 of MenACWY control vaccination. The TCR originated in an adult in good health. The chain employs TRBV6-2 or TRBV6-3 and TRBJ1-3, with D unclear. CDR3 loop: CASSYSAHSLSGNTIYF. The CDR3 DNA is TGTGCCAGCAGTTACTCAGCACACAGCCTCTCTGGAAACACCATATATTTT.